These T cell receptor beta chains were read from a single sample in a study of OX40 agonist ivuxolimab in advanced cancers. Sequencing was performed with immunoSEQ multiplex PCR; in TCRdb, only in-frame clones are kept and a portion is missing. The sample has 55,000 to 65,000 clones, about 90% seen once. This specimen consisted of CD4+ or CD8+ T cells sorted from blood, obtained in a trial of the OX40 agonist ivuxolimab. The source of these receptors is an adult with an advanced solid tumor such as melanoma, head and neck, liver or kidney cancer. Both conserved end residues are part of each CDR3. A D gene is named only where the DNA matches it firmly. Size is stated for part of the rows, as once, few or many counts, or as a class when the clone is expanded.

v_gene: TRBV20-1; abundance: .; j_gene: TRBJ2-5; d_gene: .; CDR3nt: TGCAGTGCTACCCCGGCGGAGACCCAGTACTTC; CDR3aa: CSATPAETQYF
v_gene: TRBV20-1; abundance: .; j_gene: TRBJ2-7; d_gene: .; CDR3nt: TGCAGTGCTAAGACACCCTACGAGCAGTACTTC; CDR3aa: CSAKTPYEQYF
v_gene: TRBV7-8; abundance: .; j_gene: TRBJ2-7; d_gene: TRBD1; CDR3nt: TGTGCCAGCAGCTCCGACAGGGGGAGCTCCTACGAGCAGTACTTC; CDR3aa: CASSSDRGSSYEQYF
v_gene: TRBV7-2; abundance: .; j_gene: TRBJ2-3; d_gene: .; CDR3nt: TGTGCCAGCAGCTTAGTTCTGCGCGATACGCAGTATTTT; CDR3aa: CASSLVLRDTQYF
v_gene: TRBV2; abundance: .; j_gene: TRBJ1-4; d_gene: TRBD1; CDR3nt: TGTGCCAGCAGTGGGGGTGGAATAGGGGGCTTTGAAAAACTGTTTTTT; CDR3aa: CASSGGGIGGFEKLFF
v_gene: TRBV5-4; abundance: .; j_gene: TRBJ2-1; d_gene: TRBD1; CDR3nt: TGTGCCAGCAGCTTAACGACAGGGCGAACCCACAATGAGCAGTTCTTC; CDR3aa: CASSLTTGRTHNEQFF
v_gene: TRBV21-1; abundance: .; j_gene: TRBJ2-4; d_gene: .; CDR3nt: TGTGCCAGCAGCAAATTCAGGGCGGGAAACATTCAGTACTTC; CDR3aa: CASSKFRAGNIQYF
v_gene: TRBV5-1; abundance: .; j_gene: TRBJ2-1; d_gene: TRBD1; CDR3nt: TGCGCCAGCAGCTTGGGGACAGGGGGTGGGAATGAGCAGTTCTTC; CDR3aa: CASSLGTGGGNEQFF
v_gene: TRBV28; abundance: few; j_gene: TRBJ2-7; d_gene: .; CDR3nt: TGTGCCAGCAGCCCACAGAGGGTTAACTACGAGCAGTACTTC; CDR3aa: CASSPQRVNYEQYF
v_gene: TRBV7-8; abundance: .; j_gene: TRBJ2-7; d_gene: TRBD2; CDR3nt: TGTGCCAGCAGTTATACTAGCGGCGAGCAGTACTTC; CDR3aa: CASSYTSGEQYF
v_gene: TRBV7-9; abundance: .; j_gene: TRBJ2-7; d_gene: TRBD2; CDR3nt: TGTGCCAGCAGAATGACTAGCGGGAGTTTGTACGAGCAGTACTTC; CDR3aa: CASRMTSGSLYEQYF
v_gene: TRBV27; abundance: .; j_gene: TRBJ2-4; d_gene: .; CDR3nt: TGTGCCAGCAGTTTTAACAGGGCCAACATTCAGTACTTC; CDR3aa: CASSFNRANIQYF
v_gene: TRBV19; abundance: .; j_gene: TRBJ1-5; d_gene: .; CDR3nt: TGTGCCAGTAGGACGGGGGGGGCGGCGGGCAATCAGCCCCAGCATTTT; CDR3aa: CASRTGGAAGNQPQHF